Listed below are T cell receptor beta chains from one sample, sequenced in a study of blood T cell repertoires in COVID-19. The table came from immunoSEQ multiplex PCR; TCRdb's copy has only in-frame clones and leaves some out. The data show some 250,000 clones, around 82% seen once. Sequenced sample: peripheral blood. The receptors were gathered from a middle-aged man with active or convalescent COVID-19. The CDR3 runs from the conserved cysteine through the conserved F or W. The D gene is left open where the match is weak. Clone size is given for some rows only: seen once, a few or many times, or a class if the clone is expanded.

clone_size,j_call,v_call,d_call,cdr3_aa,cdr3_nt
-,TRBJ2-2,TRBV7-8,TRBD2,CASSATSGGAGTGELFF,TGTGCCAGCAGCGCGACTAGCGGGGGGGCCGGAACCGGGGAGCTGTTTTTT
-,TRBJ2-3,TRBV4-2,TRBD2,CASSPGGAGDTQYF,TGTGCCAGCAGCCCCGGGGGGGCCGGAGATACGCAGTATTTT
-,TRBJ2-7,TRBV6-5,TRBD1,CASEPRTGVREQYF,TGTGCCAGCGAGCCCCGGACAGGGGTAAGGGAGCAGTACTTC
-,TRBJ2-1,TRBV7-9,TRBD2,CASKSGGTYNEQFF,TGTGCCAGCAAAAGCGGGGGCACCTACAATGAGCAGTTCTTC
-,TRBJ1-1,TRBV27,TRBD1,CASSLLQGQGVAFF,TGTGCCAGCAGTTTATTACAGGGGCAAGGAGTCGCCTTCTTT
-,TRBJ2-5,TRBV9,-,CASSPQGTETQYF,TGTGCCAGCAGCCCGCAGGGGACAGAGACCCAGTACTTC
-,TRBJ1-2,TRBV5-1,-,CASSPRGRNYGYTF,TGCGCCAGCAGCCCGCGCGGTCGCAACTATGGCTACACCTTC
-,TRBJ2-7,TRBV9,-,CASSVGRGRYEQYF,TGTGCCAGCAGCGTAGGCAGGGGGAGGTACGAGCAGTACTTC
few,TRBJ1-6,TRBV12-1,-,CASSSLRPGYNSPLHF,TGTGCCAGCAGCTCCCTTAGGCCAGGGTATAATTCACCCCTCCACTTT
-,TRBJ2-2,TRBV24-1,-,CATTGGTDTGELFF,TGTGCCACGACAGGTGGTACGGACACCGGGGAGCTGTTTTTT
few,TRBJ1-5,TRBV19,-,CASRAQGGQPQHF,TGTGCCAGTAGAGCCCAGGGCGGTCAGCCCCAGCATTTT
-,TRBJ2-7,TRBV20-1,TRBD1,CSASDRDEQYF,TGCAGTGCTAGTGACAGGGACGAGCAGTACTTC
many,TRBJ1-1,TRBV6-1,-,CASSEAWGRVTEAFF,TGTGCCAGCAGTGAAGCGTGGGGCAGGGTAACTGAAGCTTTCTTT
-,TRBJ2-3,TRBV9,TRBD2,CASSARDYPDTQYF,TGTGCCAGCAGCGCGAGGGACTACCCAGATACGCAGTATTTT
once,TRBJ1-2,TRBV2,-,CASRAGGAQGYTF,TGTGCCAGCAGGGCGGGGGGGGCGCAAGGCTACACCTTC
-,TRBJ1-2,TRBV29-1,TRBD1,CSAGTVNYGYTF,TGCAGCGCCGGGACAGTAAACTATGGCTACACCTTC
-,TRBJ1-1,TRBV6-5,TRBD1,CASSNRDSEAFF,TGTGCCAGCAGTAACCGGGACAGTGAAGCTTTCTTT
-,TRBJ2-5,TRBV9,TRBD2,CASSIPAGDQETQYF,TGTGCCAGCAGCATCCCAGCGGGGGACCAAGAGACCCAGTACTTC
-,TRBJ2-1,TRBV21-1,-,CASSKQGASSYNEQFF,TGTGCCAGCAGCAAACAGGGGGCGAGCTCCTACAATGAGCAGTTCTTC
-,TRBJ1-2,TRBV30,TRBD1,CAWSIAGTGRVGYTF,TGTGCCTGGAGTATCGCCGGGACAGGGAGAGTTGGCTACACCTTC
-,TRBJ2-7,TRBV7-2,TRBD1,CASSLDRVYEQYF,TGTGCCAGCAGCTTGGACAGGGTCTACGAGCAGTACTTC
-,TRBJ2-5,TRBV6-5,-,CASSYSGRETQYF,TGTGCCAGCAGTTACTCGGGCAGGGAGACCCAGTACTTC
once,TRBJ2-3,TRBV13,-,CASSLRGTSDTQYF,TGTGCCAGCAGCTTACGGGGTACTTCAGATACGCAGTATTTT
-,TRBJ2-1,TRBV2,-,CASSGRGLMTEQFF,TGTGCCAGCAGTGGGAGGGGGCTGATGACCGAGCAGTTCTTC
-,TRBJ2-2,TRBV9,TRBD1,CASSAGTGWMNRELFF,TGTGCCAGCAGCGCGGGGACAGGGTGGATGAACCGGGAGCTGTTTTTT
-,TRBJ2-2,TRBV25-1,-,CASSEFFPGELFF,TGTGCCAGCAGTGAATTCTTTCCCGGGGAGCTGTTTTTT
once,TRBJ2-1,TRBV27,TRBD1,CASSLGQGYNEQFF,TGTGCCAGCAGTCTGGGACAGGGATACAATGAGCAGTTCTTC
-,TRBJ2-5,TRBV28,-,CASSLSRGWETQYF,TGTGCCAGCAGTCTCTCCCGCGGGTGGGAGACCCAGTACTTC
-,TRBJ2-1,TRBV4-3,TRBD2,CASSHLAGLDNEQFF,TGCGCCAGCAGCCACCTAGCGGGGCTTGACAATGAGCAGTTCTTC
-,TRBJ2-4,TRBV6-6,-,CASSPSQVAKNIQYF,TGTGCCAGCAGCCCCTCCCAGGTAGCCAAAAACATTCAGTACTTC
-,TRBJ1-4,TRBV27,-,CASSLLLGLRVEKLFF,TGTGCCAGCAGTTTATTATTGGGACTGAGGGTCGAAAAACTGTTTTTT
-,TRBJ2-7,TRBV6-2/TRBV6-3,-,CASSYSRAFYEQYF,TGTGCCAGCAGTTATTCCAGGGCTTTCTACGAGCAGTACTTC
-,TRBJ1-1,TRBV7-9,-,CASSLQRMRTEAFF,TGTGCCAGCAGCTTACAAAGGATGAGGACTGAAGCTTTCTTT
-,TRBJ2-7,TRBV30,TRBD1,CAWSVQGVYEQYF,TGTGCCTGGAGTGTACAGGGGGTTTACGAGCAGTACTTC
-,TRBJ2-1,TRBV12-3/TRBV12-4,-,CASSFSPRNEQFF,TGTGCCAGCAGTTTTTCACCGAGAAACGAGCAGTTCTTC